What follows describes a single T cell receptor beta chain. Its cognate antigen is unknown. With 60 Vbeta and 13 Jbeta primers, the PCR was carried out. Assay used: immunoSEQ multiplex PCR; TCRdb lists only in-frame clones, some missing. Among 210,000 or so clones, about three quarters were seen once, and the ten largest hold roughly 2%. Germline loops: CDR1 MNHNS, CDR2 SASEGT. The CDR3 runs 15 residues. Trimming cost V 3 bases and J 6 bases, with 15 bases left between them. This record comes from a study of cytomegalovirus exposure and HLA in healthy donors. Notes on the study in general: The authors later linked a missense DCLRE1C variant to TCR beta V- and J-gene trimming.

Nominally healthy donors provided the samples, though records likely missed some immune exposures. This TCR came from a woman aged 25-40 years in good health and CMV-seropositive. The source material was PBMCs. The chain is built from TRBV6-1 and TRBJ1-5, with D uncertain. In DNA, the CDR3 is TGTGCCAGCAGTGATCACGTGGAGTATGGTCAGCCCCAGCATTTT. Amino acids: CASSDHVEYGQPQHF.